Sequencing of this TCR beta chain was carried out in a study of T cell responses to AZD1222 COVID-19 vaccine. Study-level findings and limits: It should be noted that donors were predominantly white British and more often female, and clonal diversity was possibly underestimated. Spike-specific TCR breadth and depth rose after two AZD1222 doses.

Libraries were prepared by immunoSEQ multiplex PCR; TCRdb keeps only in-frame clonotypes and omits some of them. The repertoire includes about 92,000 clones, just over 85% of them detected once, and about a tenth sits in the top ten. Germline V gives CDR1 GTSNPN, CDR2 SVGIG (reference sequence). This CDR3 has 11 amino acids. Trimming took off 3 bases at V and 6 bases at J, with 8 bases between the two ends. Turning to this clone: Antigen: not known.

Sequenced here: peripheral blood, sampled on day 0 of MenACWY control vaccination. This sequence was found in an adult in good health. The rearrangement links TRBV30 to TRBJ1-2; no clear D. Here the CDR3 reads CAWSPYDGYTF. CDR3 coding DNA: TGTGCCTGGAGCCCCTACGATGGCTACACCTTC.